This TCR beta chain was recorded in a study of T cells in Graves' hyperthyroidism and ophthalmopathy. Regarding the study as a whole: Blood also held most thyroid clonotypes expanded beyond 0.001.

The germline V and J ends were trimmed by 2 bases and 5 bases, with 16 bases remaining between them. This CDR3 has 15 amino acids. Germline V gene data show CDR1 as GTSNPN and CDR2 as SVGIG (reference sequence). The TCR beta CDR3 regions underwent amplification using RNA transcripts as the source. The HTBI primer set drove a first-round RT-PCR of the TCR CDR3. MiXCR was run by TCRdb on the multiplex PCR reads, yielding one entry per CDR3 protein. This table has fewer than 450,000 distinct CDR3 sequences, roughly a sixth appearing once. This clonotype was found a few times. Antigen unknown. Before ophthalmopathy appeared, progressors gave blood at initial hyperthyroidism diagnosis.

Input material: blood. V usage is TRBV30 and J usage is TRBJ2-1, with D maybe TRBD2 (6 bases). This clonotype was sampled from a woman in her twenties or thirties with Graves' hyperthyroidism that later progressed to Graves' ophthalmopathy. The CDR3, as DNA: TGTGCCTGGAGTATCGGGAGCCCTATAAACAATGAGCAGTTCTTC. This sequence encodes CAWSIGSPINNEQFF.